These T cell receptor beta chains were read from a single sample in a study of human T cells and chemical hapten exposure. TCRdb re-called the RACE reads through MiXCR, storing one row per CDR3 protein. The repertoire holds 85,000 to 120,000 distinct CDR3 sequences, with 9.5% to 15% as singletons. This sample comprised whole blood, obtained in connection with sensitization to the hapten diphenylcyclopropenone (DPC). The receptor source for this set is a woman aged 50 to 65 with alopecia areata. Some clones in this sample may be carry-over from other donors' samples. Both conserved end residues are part of each CDR3. The order of the fields is J gene, V gene, D gene, clone size, CDR3 DNA, CDR3 protein. D genes are given only for firm matches. The size field is filled for only some rows; it gives once, few, many or a size class.

>TRBJ2-3|TRBV6-6|NA|many
TGTGCCAGCAGTTGGGGAGGGGGAGCAGATACGCAGTATTTT
CASSWGGGADTQYF
>TRBJ2-2|TRBV6-6|TRBD1|many
TGTGCCAGCAGTTCCCGGGACAGGGACACCGGGGAGCTGTTTTTT
CASSSRDRDTGELFF
>TRBJ2-3|TRBV20-1|NA|many
TGCGCTCTGGCGGGTGGCGGAGATACGCAGTATTTT
CALAGGGDTQYF
>TRBJ2-3|TRBV24-1|NA|few
TGTGCCACCAGTGACATGGATACGCAGTATTTT
CATSDMDTQYF
>TRBJ1-4|TRBV12-2|NA|NA
TGTGCAAGTCGCTTGACCTCGGTGGAAATTAATGAAAAACTGTTTTTT
CASRLTSVEINEKLFF
>TRBJ2-5|TRBV7-9|NA|few
TGTGCCAGCAGCAAGGGACAAATCGGCCAAGAGACCCAGTACTTC
CASSKGQIGQETQYF
>TRBJ2-5|TRBV7-2|NA|many
TGTGCCAGCAGCTTCCGGACGGGGAGAGAGACCCAGTACTTC
CASSFRTGRETQYF
>TRBJ1-1|TRBV2|NA|NA
TGTGCCAGCTCAGGGTTATCGGGCACTGAAGCTTTCTTT
CASSGLSGTEAFF
>TRBJ1-2|TRBV18|NA|NA
TGTGCCAGCTCCCCTAGGGAGCGATATGGCTACACCTTC
CASSPRERYGYTF
>TRBJ2-7|TRBV19|NA|many
TGTGCCAGTAGTCCAACCCTAGGACAGCAGACATCCGACGAGCAGTACTTC
CASSPTLGQQTSDEQYF
>TRBJ2-7|TRBV19|TRBD1|many
TGTGCCAGTAAAGCGACAGGGTATGCGGGCGAGCAGTACTTC
CASKATGYAGEQYF